These 32 T cell receptor beta chains originate from one sample sequenced in a study of blood T cell repertoires in COVID-19. Libraries were prepared by immunoSEQ multiplex PCR; TCRdb keeps only in-frame clonotypes and omits some of them. Of more than 300,000 clones detected, about 88% appear once; the ten largest clones hold more than 1%. Sequenced input: PBMCs or T cells enriched from blood (not recorded which). Receptors were obtained from a woman between 18 and 30 years old who had recovered from COVID-19.

The CDR3 region is CASSLGTGGLNQPQHF. Here the CDR3 DNA reads TGTGCCAGCAGCTTAGGAACAGGGGGCCTTAATCAGCCCCAGCATTTT. The genes are TRBV7-8 and TRBJ1-5; TRBD1 matches 9 bases. Germline V gives CDR1 SGHVS, CDR2 FQNEAQ. V lost 1 base to trimming and J lost 4 bases; unmatched junction nucleotides: 5. The length of the CDR3 is 16 residues.

Here the CDR3 reads CASSPRLRGQGIVGNTIYF. The DNA of the CDR3 is TGTGCCAGCAGTCCTCGACTTAGAGGACAGGGGATAGTTGGAAACACCATATATTTT. V gene TRBV11-2 combines with J gene TRBJ1-3, with TRBD1 matching over 9 bases. Trimming removed 6 bases from V and 3 bases from J; junction bases left unmatched: 18. The CDR3 contains 19 residues. Germline V gene sequence: CDR1 SGHAT, CDR2 FQNNGV. The full variable domain, rest sourced from reference TRBV11-2 and TRBJ1-3, is EAGVAQSPRYKIIEKRQSVAFWCNPISGHATLYWYQQILGQGPKLLIQFQNNGVVDDSQLPKDRFSAERLKGVDSTLKIQPAKLEDSAVYLCASSPRLRGQGIVGNTIYFGEGSWLTVV.

The V gene is TRBV7-3, the J gene TRBJ2-3; 10 nucleotides match TRBD2. The CDR3 is 16 amino acids. The trim removed 0 bases at V and 6 bases at J, leaving 6 bases unmatched. Germline V gene data show CDR1 as SGHTA and CDR2 as FQGTGA. CDR3 nucleotides: TGTGCCAGCAGCTTAACTAGCGGGGGGCGGTCGGATACGCAGTATTTT. Translated: CASSLTSGGRSDTQYF.

On this clone itself: Relative to the germline gene, one junction end is altered; a read error may explain this. The genes are TRBV7-7 and TRBJ1-5; D is unresolved. The CDR3 has 17 residues. In germline, CDR1 is SSHAT, CDR2 FNYEAQ (reference sequence). In nucleotides, the CDR3 is TGTGCTAGCAGCCCGGAAGGAGGGCCAAGCGGCAATCAGCCCCAGCATTTT. Protein: CASSPEGGPSGNQPQHF. Full variable domain (rest looked up from reference TRBV7-7 and TRBJ1-5): GAGVSQSPRYKVTKRGQDVTLRCDPISSHATLYWYQQALGQGPEFLTYFNYEAQPDKSGLPSDRFSAERPEGSISTLTIQRTEQRDSAMYRCASSPEGGPSGNQPQHFGDGTRLSIL.

The rearrangement links TRBV7-9 to TRBJ2-5; D unclear. Trimming took 0 bases from V and 5 from J, leaving 7 bases between them. The CDR3 runs 13 residues. Germline CDR1 is SEHNR and CDR2 is FQNEAQ (reference sequence). CDR3: CASSLASRETQYF. The CDR3 nucleotides read TGTGCCAGCAGCTTAGCTAGCCGGGAGACCCAGTACTTC.

The V and J genes are TRBV2 and TRBJ1-6, with TRBD1 identical over 9 bases. The germline CDR1 and CDR2 sequences are SNHLY and FYNNEI. With 5 bases clipped from V and 0 bases from J, the junction kept 8 bases outside the gene matches. The CDR3 has 18 residues. The CDR3 sequence is CASSSRDRASSYNSPLHF. The CDR3 DNA is TGTGCCAGCAGTTCCCGGGACAGGGCGAGCTCCTATAATTCACCCCTCCACTTT.

The chain is built from TRBV30 and TRBJ1-2; 8 bases match TRBD1. Germline CDR1 GTSNPN, CDR2 SVGIG (reference sequence). The CDR3 totals 18 residues. V shed 3 bases, J shed 6 bases, and the junction held 21 bases outside the gene matches. CDR3 residues: CAWSRSRRTGTQRDGYTF. The CDR3 coding sequence is TGTGCCTGGAGCCGTTCCCGCCGGACAGGGACCCAAAGAGATGGCTACACCTTC.

The chain has TRBV19 and TRBJ2-7; D gene uncertain. The germline gives CDR1 LNHDA, CDR2 SQIVND (reference sequence). V lost 7 bases, J lost 3 bases, and 13 bases lay in between. This CDR3 has 13 residues. The CDR3 sequence: CASNPDTSYEQYF. CDR3 nucleotide sequence: TGTGCCAGTAACCCCGACACAAGCTACGAGCAGTACTTC.

This sequence joins TRBV6-5 and TRBJ2-5; 8 nucleotides agree with TRBD2. The ends lost 7 bases at V and 3 bases at J; junction bases unmatched: 1. CDR3 size: 12 residues. CDR1 is MNHEY, CDR2 SVGAGI, per germline. For the CDR3, the DNA is TGTGCCAGCACCGGGGGGGAAGAGACCCAGTACTTC. It is translated as CASTGGEETQYF.

The rearrangement links TRBV20-1 to TRBJ1-4; D gene ambiguous. This CDR3 spans 11 amino acids. Germline loops: CDR1 DFQATT, CDR2 SNEGSKA (reference sequence). This CDR3 reads CTLLVNEKLFF. Here the CDR3 DNA reads TGCACTTTGCTAGTTAATGAAAAACTGTTTTTT.

The chain uses TRBV23-1 and TRBJ1-1, with 10 positions matching TRBD1. TRBV23-1 is marked as an open reading frame, function uncertain. Unmatched junction bases numbered 25, after V lost 3 bases and J lost 3 bases. This CDR3 has 22 amino acids. The CDR3 here is CASSHFAPGQGTLVLWDTEAFF. The CDR3 nucleotides read TGCGCCAGCAGTCACTTCGCCCCGGGACAGGGGACACTAGTATTATGGGACACTGAAGCTTTCTTT.

V gene TRBV7-9 combines with J gene TRBJ2-7, with TRBD2 as a possible D gene (5 bases). The germline V gene has CDR1 SEHNR and CDR2 FQNEAQ (reference sequence). V shed 1 base and J shed 1 base, with 11 bases lying between them. CDR3 length: 15 residues. The CDR3 nucleotides are TGTGCCAGCAGCTTAGATCGAGGGCGTTCCTACGAGCAGTACTTC. Translating gives CASSLDRGRSYEQYF.

The rearrangement uses TRBV6-5 and TRBJ1-5, with 10 bases matching TRBD1. The CDR3 has 15 amino acids. J lost 3 bases, V lost 8 bases, and 7 bases had no gene match. Per the germline V gene, CDR1 is MNHEY and CDR2 is SVGAGI. The CDR3 reads CASGETGGINQPQHF. In nucleotides, the CDR3 is TGTGCCAGCGGAGAGACAGGGGGCATCAATCAGCCCCAGCATTTT.

V and J are TRBV7-8 and TRBJ1-5; D is undetermined. Germline CDR1 is SGHVS and CDR2 is FQNEAQ. V gave up 5 bases and J gave up 6 bases, with 11 bases separating them. The CDR3 has 13 residues. The DNA of the CDR3 is TGTGCCAGCAGCGTGACTGGTACTCAGCCCCAGCATTTT. It encodes CASSVTGTQPQHF.

The genes are TRBV30 and TRBJ1-4, with D tentatively TRBD1 (6 bases). CDR3 length: 13 residues. The V gene's germline CDR1 is GTSNPN and CDR2 SVGIG (reference sequence). V lost 3 bases, J lost 7 bases, and 12 bases lay in between. CDR3 nucleotide sequence: TGTGCCTGGAGCACAGGGTCTTTTGAAAAACTGTTTTTT. Protein product: CAWSTGSFEKLFF.

The genes are TRBV19 and TRBJ2-7; D is undetermined. This CDR3 has 18 residues. Germline lookup yields CDR1 LNHDA and CDR2 SQIVND (reference sequence). V dropped 3 bases and J dropped 2 bases, with 23 bases sitting between them. This CDR3 reads CASSISGAYGTWPYEQYF. In DNA form, the CDR3 reads TGTGCCAGTAGTATTAGTGGAGCTTACGGTACCTGGCCCTACGAGCAGTACTTC. Full variable domain (remainder filled in from reference TRBV19 and TRBJ2-7): DGGITQSPKYLFRKEGQNVTLSCEQNLNHDAMYWYRQDPGQGLRLIYYSQIVNDFQKGDIAEGYSVSREKKESFPLTVTSAQKNPTAFYLCASSISGAYGTWPYEQYFGPGTRLTVT.

The chain couples TRBV19 to TRBJ2-3; D gene uncertain. V was shortened by 5 bases and J by 6 bases, with 9 bases between the two germline ends. The germline V gene has CDR1 LNHDA and CDR2 SQIVND (reference sequence). This CDR3 region has 12 residues. As DNA, the CDR3 is TGTGCCAGTAGTCCCCATGCGGATACGCAGTATTTT. Its protein product is CASSPHADTQYF.

V and J are TRBV12-3 or TRBV12-4 and TRBJ1-1; D uncertain. Trimming took off 6 bases at V and 3 bases at J, with 11 bases between the two ends. The CDR3 runs 13 residues. In DNA form, the CDR3 reads TGTGCCAGCAGCTTGGCGGTGGACACTGAAGCTTTCTTT. Protein product: CASSLAVDTEAFF.

Here the CDR3 reads CAWSDIPQETQYF. DNA of the CDR3: TGTGCCTGGTCGGACATACCTCAAGAGACCCAGTACTTC. The chain combines TRBV30 with TRBJ2-5; TRBD1 might be the D (5 bases). This CDR3 contains 13 residues. Germline V CDR1 and CDR2: GTSNPN, SVGIG (reference sequence). V lost 5 bases and J lost 2, with 12 bases in between.

The chain employs TRBV3-1 (or the pseudogene TRBV3-2) and TRBJ1-4, with D possibly matching TRBD1 (5 bases). The V gene lost 4 bases and the J gene lost 7 bases, with 19 bases spanning the gap. The germline V gene has CDR1 LGHDT and CDR2 YNNKEL (reference sequence). The CDR3 is 16 residues long. CDR3 coding DNA: TGTGCCAGCAGCCGGCGGGGGGGGAAACATAGTGAAAAACTGTTTTTT. Its translation: CASSRRGGKHSEKLFF.

The chain uses TRBV7-9 and TRBJ2-2; 9 nucleotides agree with TRBD1. V was pared by 0 bases and J by 7 bases, with 6 bases of the junction left unmatched. Germline V CDR1 and CDR2: SEHNR, FQNEAQ (reference sequence). The CDR3 has 16 amino acids. This chain's CDR3 is CASSLAQQGAGGELFF. CDR3 sequence (DNA): TGTGCCAGCAGCTTAGCGCAACAGGGGGCCGGCGGGGAGCTGTTTTTT. Full variable domain (remainder filled in from reference TRBV7-9 and TRBJ2-2): DTGVSQNPRHKITKRGQNVTFRCDPISEHNRLYWYRQTLGQGPEFLTYFQNEAQLEKSRLLSDRFSAERPKGSFSTLEIQRTEQGDSAMYLCASSLAQQGAGGELFFGEGSRLTVL.

This chain joins TRBV6-6 and TRBJ2-1, with 10 bases matching TRBD1. This CDR3 has 16 amino acids. Germline values: CDR1 MNHNY, CDR2 SVGAGI (reference sequence). V lost 1 base to trimming and J lost 6 bases; unmatched junction nucleotides: 6. CDR3 bases: TGTGCCAGCAGTTACTTGACAGGGGGCAAGTTCAATGAGCAGTTCTTC. As protein: CASSYLTGGKFNEQFF.

This clone has only one observation. The chain combines TRBV7-8 with TRBJ1-2; 7 positions agree with TRBD1. The V segment lost 4 bases and the J segment 8 bases; nucleotides outside the gene matches: 7. The length of the CDR3 is 13 residues. Germline lookup yields CDR1 SGHVS and CDR2 FQNEAQ. In DNA, the CDR3 is TGTGCCAGCAGCTCTCGGACAGGCGCCGGCTACACCTTC. This sequence encodes CASSSRTGAGYTF.

This sequence joins TRBV19 and TRBJ2-1; TRBD2 might be the D (6 bases). This CDR3 spans 15 amino acids. Trimming left V 1 base short and J 10 bases short, with 17 bases between. Germline CDR1 reads LNHDA; CDR2 reads SQIVND (reference sequence). The CDR3 loop reads CASSIAGVGGGEQFF. CDR3 DNA: TGTGCCAGTAGTATAGCGGGGGTAGGCGGCGGAGAGCAGTTCTTC.

The CDR3 nucleotides are TGTGCCAGCAGCCAAGCTATCCGGTTCTACGAGCAGTACTTC. It encodes CASSQAIRFYEQYF. The rearrangement uses TRBV14 and TRBJ2-7; D is unresolved. V gave up 1 base and J gave up 3 bases, with 10 bases separating them. The CDR3 consists of 14 residues. Looked up from germline, CDR1 is SGHDN and CDR2 is FVKESK. The complete variable domain, with remaining parts taken from reference TRBV14 and TRBJ2-7, reads EAGVTQFPSHSVIEKGQTVTLRCDPISGHDNLYWYRRVMGKEIKFLLHFVKESKQDESGMPNNRFLAERTGGTYSTLKVQPAELEDSGVYFCASSQAIRFYEQYFGPGTRLTVT.

The chain joins TRBV5-1 to TRBJ1-1; a possible D gene is TRBD1 (6 bases). The CDR3 contains 15 residues. Germline assignment: CDR1 SGHRS and CDR2 YFSETQ. V was cut by 6 bases and J by 0 bases, with 15 bases left in between. The CDR3 here is CASTLNREMNTEAFF. The CDR3 DNA reads TGCGCCAGCACTCTAAACAGGGAGATGAACACTGAAGCTTTCTTT.

This chain joins TRBV5-4 and TRBJ1-6; a weak D match, TRBD1 (5 bases). The CDR3 is 15 amino acids. V was clipped by 2 bases and J by 8 bases, with 14 bases between them. In germline, CDR1 is SGHNT, CDR2 YYREEE (reference sequence). DNA of the CDR3: TGTGCCAGCAGCTTAGGACCGGGGGGGTATTCACCCCTCCACTTT. Protein product: CASSLGPGGYSPLHF.

This chain connects TRBV30 to TRBJ2-2; possible D gene TRBD1, 6 bases. Trimming took 5 bases from V and 6 from J, leaving 10 bases between them. CDR1 and CDR2 from the germline V gene are GTSNPN and SVGIG (reference sequence). The CDR3 contains 12 residues. DNA for the CDR3: TGTGCCTGGGGAGAGGGGGCCGGGGAGCTGTTTTTT. Translating it yields CAWGEGAGELFF.

The J gene is TRBJ2-6, the V gene TRBV10-3; no clear D. CDR1 is ENHRY, CDR2 SYGVKD, per germline. Trimming shortened V by 2 bases and J by 0 bases, and 8 bases separated the two germline ends. The CDR3 is 16 residues long. The CDR3 loop reads CAISEDTTSGANVLTF. As DNA, the CDR3 is TGTGCCATCAGTGAGGACACAACCTCTGGGGCCAACGTCCTGACTTTC.

The V and J genes are TRBV7-2 and TRBJ1-5; a possible D gene is TRBD1 (5 bases). Between the trimmed V and J ends, which lost 6 bases and 4 bases, there was a span of 10 bases. This CDR3 is 13 amino acids long. Germline V gene lookup returns CDR1 SGHTA and CDR2 FQGNSA. The CDR3 sequence is CASSLQANQPQHF. The CDR3 DNA is TGTGCCAGCAGTTTACAGGCTAATCAGCCCCAGCATTTT.

This clone has more than one count but fewer than ten. In DNA, the CDR3 is TGTGCCAGCAGCCCGTGGACAGGGCGGCTCAATGAAAAACTGTTTTTT. Its protein product is CASSPWTGRLNEKLFF. The chain couples TRBV11-2 to TRBJ1-4, with 8 bases that match TRBD1. The trim removed 5 bases at V and 5 bases at J, leaving 10 bases unmatched. The CDR3 contains 16 residues. Germline V gives CDR1 SGHAT, CDR2 FQNNGV. Full variable domain (rest looked up from reference TRBV11-2 and TRBJ1-4): EAGVAQSPRYKIIEKRQSVAFWCNPISGHATLYWYQQILGQGPKLLIQFQNNGVVDDSQLPKDRFSAERLKGVDSTLKIQPAKLEDSAVYLCASSPWTGRLNEKLFFGSGTQLSVL.

The chain employs TRBV10-3 and TRBJ1-3, with 9 nucleotides matching TRBD1. Germline lookup yields CDR1 ENHRY and CDR2 SYGVKD. Trimming at V came to 6 bases and at J to 0 bases, leaving 6 bases not matched to a gene. This CDR3 has 16 amino acids. The CDR3 DNA reads TGTGCCATCAGGGGACAGGGAAACCGCTCTGGAAACACCATATATTTT. The encoded protein is CAIRGQGNRSGNTIYF.